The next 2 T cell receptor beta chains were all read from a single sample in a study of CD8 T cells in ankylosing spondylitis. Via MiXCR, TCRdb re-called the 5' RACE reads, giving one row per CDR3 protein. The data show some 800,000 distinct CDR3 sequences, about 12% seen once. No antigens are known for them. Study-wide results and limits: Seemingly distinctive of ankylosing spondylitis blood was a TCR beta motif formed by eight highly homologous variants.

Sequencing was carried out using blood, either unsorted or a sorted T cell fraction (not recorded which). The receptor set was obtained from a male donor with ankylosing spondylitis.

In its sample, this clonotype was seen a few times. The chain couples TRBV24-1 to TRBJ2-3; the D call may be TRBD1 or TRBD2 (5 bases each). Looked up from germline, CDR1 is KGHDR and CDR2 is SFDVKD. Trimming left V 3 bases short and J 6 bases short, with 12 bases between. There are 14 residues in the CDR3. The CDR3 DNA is TGTGCCACCAGTGATCCCGGAAGGGACGATACGCAGTATTTT. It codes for CATSDPGRDDTQYF.

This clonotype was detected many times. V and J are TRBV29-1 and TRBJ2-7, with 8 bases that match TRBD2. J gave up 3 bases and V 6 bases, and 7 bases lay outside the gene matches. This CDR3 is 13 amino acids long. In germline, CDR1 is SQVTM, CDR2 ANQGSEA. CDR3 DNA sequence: TGCAGCGTGGGAGAAGCGGGAGTCTACGAGCAGTACTTC. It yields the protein CSVGEAGVYEQYF.